A selection of T cell receptor beta chains follows, all from one sample in a study of early T cells in non-severe SARS-CoV-2 infection. TCRdb reanalysed the 5' RACE reads using MiXCR and keeps one entry per CDR3 protein. Altogether tens of thousands of distinct CDR3 sequences are present, roughly 6.1% being singletons, with the ten largest covering less than 25%. The sequenced sample was whole blood, obtained at baseline. These receptors were collected from an adult who was a healthcare worker with PCR-confirmed SARS-CoV-2 infection or an uninfected control (not recorded which). The CDR3 runs from the conserved cysteine through the conserved F or W. Each record gives: D gene, V gene, J gene, clone size, CDR3 protein, CDR3 DNA. A D gene is named only where the DNA matches it firmly. Size is omitted from some rows. Given values are once, few, many or a class for expanded clones.

NA	TRBV28	TRBJ1-5	few	CASSLVGSQPQHF	TGTGCCAGCAGTTTAGTAGGATCTCAGCCCCAGCATTTT
NA	TRBV7-6	TRBJ2-2	many	CASGLLNTGELFF	TGTGCCAGCGGCCTACTGAACACCGGGGAGCTGTTTTTT
NA	TRBV9	TRBJ2-7	NA	CASSEVSTGDEQYF	TGTGCCAGCAGCGAAGTGAGTACCGGGGACGAGCAGTACTTC
NA	TRBV19	TRBJ2-6	many	CASSPRGRTSGANVLTF	TGTGCCAGTAGCCCCAGGGGGAGGACATCTGGGGCCAACGTCCTGACTTTC
NA	TRBV29-1	TRBJ2-3	few	CSVTGFQQTQYF	TGCAGCGTCACAGGGTTTCAGCAGACGCAGTATTTT
NA	TRBV5-6	TRBJ2-4	many	CASSLVLEGTNIQYF	TGTGCCAGCAGCTTGGTATTGGAGGGAACTAACATTCAGTACTTC
NA	TRBV6-2/TRBV6-3	TRBJ2-7	NA	CASSFKVQWYF	TGTGCCAGCAGTTTTAAGGTCCAGTGGTACTTC
TRBD2	TRBV5-1	TRBJ2-5	many	CASSLTGGRVPGETQYF	TGCGCCAGCAGCTTGACGGGGGGAAGAGTCCCCGGAGAGACCCAGTACTTC
NA	TRBV28	TRBJ2-5	many	CASSLPGRGSHRYF	TGTGCCAGCAGTTTACCGGGTAGAGGCAGTCATCGGTACTTC
TRBD1	TRBV7-2	TRBJ1-5	many	CASSTTGTGDQPQHF	TGTGCCAGCAGCACTACCGGGACAGGGGATCAGCCCCAGCATTTT
TRBD1	TRBV6-1	TRBJ2-2	NA	CASSEANRGLAGELFF	TGTGCCAGCAGTGAAGCGAACAGGGGGCTAGCCGGGGAGCTGTTTTTT
TRBD2	TRBV7-9	TRBJ2-1	few	CASSLRVSGSSYNEQFF	TGTGCCAGCAGCTTAAGGGTTAGCGGGAGCTCCTACAATGAGCAGTTCTTC
NA	TRBV5-1	TRBJ2-1	few	CASKQGVDNEQFF	TGCGCCAGCAAGCAAGGGGTAGACAATGAGCAGTTCTTC
NA	TRBV7-2	TRBJ2-3	NA	CASSLGPSTDTQYF	TGTGCCAGCAGCTTAGGGCCAAGCACAGATACGCAGTATTTT
NA	TRBV7-9	TRBJ2-1	NA	CASSRPPSEQFF	TGTGCCAGCAGCCGTCCGCCCAGTGAGCAGTTCTTC
NA	TRBV4-2	TRBJ2-1	few	CASSVTKHEQFF	TGTGCCAGCAGCGTAACGAAGCATGAGCAGTTCTTC
NA	TRBV6-2/TRBV6-3	TRBJ2-7	few	CASSYSRGFEQYF	TGTGCCAGCAGTTACTCTCGGGGCTTCGAGCAGTACTTC
NA	TRBV25-1	TRBJ2-3	many	CASSGVSTDTQYF	TGTGCCAGCAGTGGGGTCAGCACAGATACGCAGTATTTT
NA	TRBV6-5	TRBJ1-1	few	CASSYSTRGTEAFF	TGTGCCAGCAGTTACTCAACAAGGGGCACTGAAGCTTTCTTT
NA	TRBV4-3	TRBJ2-3	few	CASSQDPPGSADTQYF	TGCGCCAGCAGCCAAGATCCCCCTGGATCTGCAGATACGCAGTATTTT
TRBD2	TRBV5-1	TRBJ2-3	NA	CASSVEIAGATDTQYF	TGCGCCAGCAGCGTTGAAATAGCGGGGGCCACAGATACGCAGTATTTT
NA	TRBV7-6	TRBJ1-6	many	CASSSRGSPLHF	TGTGCCAGCAGCTCCCGTGGTTCACCCCTCCACTTT
TRBD1	TRBV9	TRBJ2-7	few	CASSAGQGLGEQYF	TGTGCCAGCAGCGCCGGACAGGGATTAGGCGAGCAGTACTTC
NA	TRBV25-1	TRBJ1-6	NA	CASSGPDKGDSPLHF	TGTGCCAGCAGTGGGCCGGACAAGGGAGATTCACCCCTCCACTTT
NA	TRBV27	TRBJ2-2	many	CASRLSQGGELFF	TGTGCCAGCAGACTTAGCCAGGGCGGGGAGCTGTTTTTT
NA	TRBV7-2	TRBJ2-7	many	CASTLTVLGEQYF	TGTGCCAGCACCCTGACGGTACTAGGCGAGCAGTACTTC
NA	TRBV9	TRBJ2-5	many	CASSVDQGAKETQYF	TGTGCCAGCAGCGTGGACCAGGGAGCAAAAGAGACCCAGTACTTC
NA	TRBV7-2	TRBJ1-4	many	CASAGDPQGEKLFF	TGTGCCAGCGCCGGGGACCCACAGGGTGAAAAACTGTTTTTT
NA	TRBV7-2	TRBJ2-1	many	CASSPLPLAFYNEQFF	TGTGCCAGCAGCCCTCTCCCACTAGCATTCTACAATGAGCAGTTCTTC
NA	TRBV7-6	TRBJ1-5	many	CASSDGHQPQHF	TGTGCCAGCAGCGACGGGCATCAGCCCCAGCATTTT
TRBD2	TRBV29-1	TRBJ2-3	NA	CSVMTSGTDTQYF	TGCAGCGTGATGACTAGCGGCACAGATACGCAGTATTTT
TRBD1	TRBV25-1	TRBJ1-1	many	CASSNWDRVNTEAFF	TGTGCCAGCAGTAATTGGGACAGGGTCAACACTGAAGCTTTCTTT
NA	TRBV18	TRBJ1-1	few	CASSLTDGGMSPEAFF	TGTGCCAGCTCACTCACGGACGGAGGGATGAGCCCTGAAGCTTTCTTT
NA	TRBV7-6	TRBJ1-2	few	CASSPEEGANYGYTF	TGTGCCAGCAGCCCAGAGGAGGGAGCTAACTATGGCTACACCTTC
TRBD1	TRBV20-1	TRBJ2-7	NA	CSARDDRGEQYF	TGCAGTGCTAGAGATGACAGGGGCGAGCAGTACTTC
TRBD1	TRBV7-2	TRBJ1-5	many	CASRTGAQPQHF	TGTGCCAGCAGGACAGGGGCTCAGCCCCAGCATTTT
NA	TRBV9	TRBJ2-6	NA	CASSSTGGRGANVLTF	TGTGCCAGCAGCTCGACCGGGGGGCGCGGGGCCAACGTCCTGACTTTC
NA	TRBV12-3/TRBV12-4	TRBJ1-1	many	CASRDNTEAFF	TGTGCCAGCAGAGACAACACTGAAGCTTTCTTT
TRBD2	TRBV27	TRBJ2-7	NA	CASRPNLAGGLYEQYF	TGTGCCAGCAGACCCAATCTAGCGGGGGGGCTATACGAGCAGTACTTC
NA	TRBV20-1	TRBJ2-3	few	CSARDAAFSTDTQYF	TGCAGTGCTAGAGATGCTGCGTTTAGCACAGATACGCAGTATTTT
NA	TRBV29-1	TRBJ1-1	NA	CSVEIGGGTEAFF	TGCAGCGTTGAAATCGGCGGGGGCACTGAAGCTTTCTTT
NA	TRBV30	TRBJ1-1	few	CAWGPVGQLNTEAFF	TGTGCCTGGGGGCCGGTGGGACAATTGAACACTGAAGCTTTCTTT
NA	TRBV7-2	TRBJ2-1	NA	CASSRRGRDVNEQFF	TGTGCCAGCAGCCGTCGAGGGCGGGACGTCAATGAGCAGTTCTTC
TRBD2	TRBV12-3/TRBV12-4	TRBJ2-7	many	CASSWTSGISYEQYF	TGTGCCAGCAGTTGGACTAGCGGGATTTCCTACGAGCAGTACTTC
NA	TRBV4-3	TRBJ2-7	NA	CASSQDSANMYF	TGCGCCAGCAGCCAAGATAGCGCTAACATGTACTTC